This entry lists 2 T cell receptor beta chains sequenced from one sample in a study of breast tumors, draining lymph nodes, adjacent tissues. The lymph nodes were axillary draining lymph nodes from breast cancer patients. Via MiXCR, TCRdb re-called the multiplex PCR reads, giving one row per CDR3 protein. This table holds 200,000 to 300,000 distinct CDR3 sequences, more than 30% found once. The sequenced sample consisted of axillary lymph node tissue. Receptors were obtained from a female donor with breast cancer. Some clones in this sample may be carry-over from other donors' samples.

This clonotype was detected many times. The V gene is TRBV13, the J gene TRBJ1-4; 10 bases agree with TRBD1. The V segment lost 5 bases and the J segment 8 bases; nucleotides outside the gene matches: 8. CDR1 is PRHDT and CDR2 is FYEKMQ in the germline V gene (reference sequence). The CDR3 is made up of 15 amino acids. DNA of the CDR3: TGTGCCAGCAGCAAGGGACAGGGGACCAAGGAAAAACTGTTTTTT. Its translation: CASSKGQGTKEKLFF.

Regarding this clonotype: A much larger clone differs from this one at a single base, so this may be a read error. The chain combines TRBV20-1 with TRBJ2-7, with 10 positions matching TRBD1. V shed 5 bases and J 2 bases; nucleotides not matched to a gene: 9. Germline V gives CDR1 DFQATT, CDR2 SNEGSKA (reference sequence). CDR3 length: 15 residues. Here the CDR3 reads CSARDPGQGPYEQYF. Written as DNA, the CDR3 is TGCAGTGCTCGGGATCCGGGACAGGGGCCCTACGAGCAGTACTTC.